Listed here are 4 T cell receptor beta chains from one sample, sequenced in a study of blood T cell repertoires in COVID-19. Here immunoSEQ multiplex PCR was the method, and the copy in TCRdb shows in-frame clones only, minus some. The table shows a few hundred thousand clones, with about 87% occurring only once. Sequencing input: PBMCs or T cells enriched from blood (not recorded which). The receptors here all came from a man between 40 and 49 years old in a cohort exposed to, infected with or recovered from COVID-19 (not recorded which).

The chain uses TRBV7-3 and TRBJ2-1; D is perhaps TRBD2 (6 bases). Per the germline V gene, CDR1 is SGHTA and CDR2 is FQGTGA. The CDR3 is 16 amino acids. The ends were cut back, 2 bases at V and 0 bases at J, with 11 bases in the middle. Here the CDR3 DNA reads TGTGCCAGCAGCTTATCGCTAGCGAGCTCCTACAATGAGCAGTTCTTC. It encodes CASSLSLASSYNEQFF.

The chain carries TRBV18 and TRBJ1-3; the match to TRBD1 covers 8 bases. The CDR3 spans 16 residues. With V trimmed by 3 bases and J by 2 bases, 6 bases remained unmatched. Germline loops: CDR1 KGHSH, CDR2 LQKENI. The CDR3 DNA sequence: TGTGCCAGCTCACCTTCCGGGACAGGAACTGGAAACACCATATATTTT. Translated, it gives CASSPSGTGTGNTIYF.

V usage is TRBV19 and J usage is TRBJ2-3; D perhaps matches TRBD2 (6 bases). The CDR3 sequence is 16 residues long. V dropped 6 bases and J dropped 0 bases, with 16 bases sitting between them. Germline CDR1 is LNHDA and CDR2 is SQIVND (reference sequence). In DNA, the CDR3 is TGTGCCAGTAGCCTGACTAGATCTGCTAGCACAGATACGCAGTATTTT. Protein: CASSLTRSASTDTQYF.

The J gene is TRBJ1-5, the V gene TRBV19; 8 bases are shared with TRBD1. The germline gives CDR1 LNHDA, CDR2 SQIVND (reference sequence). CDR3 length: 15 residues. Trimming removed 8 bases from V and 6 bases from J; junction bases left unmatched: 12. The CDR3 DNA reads TGTGCCAGTTCGCCTAGGGTGACAGGGGTTCAGCCCCAGCATTTT. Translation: CASSPRVTGVQPQHF. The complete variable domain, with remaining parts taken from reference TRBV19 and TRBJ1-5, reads DGGITQSPKYLFRKEGQNVTLSCEQNLNHDAMYWYRQDPGQGLRLIYYSQIVNDFQKGDIAEGYSVSREKKESFPLTVTSAQKNPTAFYLCASSPRVTGVQPQHFGDGTRLSIL.